These 22 T cell receptor beta chains originate from one sample sequenced in a study of blood T cells in healthy people across ages. The authors ran a second PCR of roughly 6 to 12 cycles using a sample-barcoded 5' primer and a J-beta primer mix. TCRdb itself ran the 5' RACE reads through MiXCR, one entry per CDR3 protein. The table shows 850,000 to 950,000 distinct CDR3 sequences, with 25% to 30% occurring only once. Sequenced input: blood. The source of these receptors is a woman at least 80 years old in good health.

This clonotype was recorded at least ten times. The chain employs TRBV18 and TRBJ2-3; no definite D call. V lost 4 bases to trimming and J lost 2 bases, with 10 bases between them. The germline gives CDR1 KGHSH, CDR2 LQKENI. The CDR3 extends over 14 amino acids. The CDR3 DNA follows: TGTGCCAGCTCACAGGTCTCTCTCACAGATACGCAGTATTTT. This encodes CASSQVSLTDTQYF.

As for this clonotype: This may arise from a read error, as a much more abundant clone is one base away. J is TRBJ1-4 and V is TRBV29-1; D remains ambiguous. V gave up 0 bases and J gave up 6 bases, with 14 bases separating them. This CDR3 has 15 residues. The germline V gene encodes CDR1 SQVTM and CDR2 ANQGSEA. The CDR3 sequence is CSVEERRQRHEKLFF. CDR3 coding DNA: TGCAGCGTTGAAGAGCGGCGACAAAGGCATGAAAAACTGTTTTTT. Using reference TRBV29-1 and TRBJ1-4 for the parts outside the CDR3, the full variable domain is SAVISQKPSRDICQRGTSLTIQCQVDSQVTMMFWYRQQPGQSLTLIATANQGSEATYESGFVIDKFPISRPNLTFSTLTVSNMSPEDSSIYLCSVEERRQRHEKLFFGSGTQLSVL.

This clonotype was picked up many times. This chain links TRBV18 with TRBJ2-3; no reliable D call. Germline assignment: CDR1 KGHSH and CDR2 LQKENI. Trimming took off 4 bases at V and 4 bases at J, with 12 bases between the two ends. This CDR3 has 14 residues. Here the CDR3 reads CASSLPVNADTQYF. CDR3 bases: TGTGCCAGCTCACTCCCGGTCAATGCAGATACGCAGTATTTT.

This sequence joins TRBV6-2 or TRBV6-3 and TRBJ2-5, with 9 bases lining up with TRBD1. Germline CDR1 reads MNHEY; CDR2 reads SVGEGT. This CDR3 has 13 residues. Losses at the gene ends were 7 bases for V and 7 bases for J; bases not matched to a gene: 7. The CDR3 protein is CASTTTGGGTQYF. CDR3 bases: TGTGCCAGCACCACGACAGGGGGAGGGACCCAGTACTTC.

This chain links TRBV2 with TRBJ1-2, with a possible D match to TRBD1 (5 bases). CDR1 SNHLY and CDR2 FYNNEI come from the germline V gene. Trimming removed 8 bases at V and 0 bases at J, with 13 bases between. The CDR3 is 14 amino acids. This CDR3 is CASGAGAANYGYTF. Here the CDR3 DNA reads TGTGCCAGCGGGGCCGGCGCTGCTAACTATGGCTACACCTTC.

This clonotype showed up many times. The chain employs TRBV6-1 and TRBJ2-6, with D possibly matching TRBD2 (6 bases). The ends were cut back, 6 bases at V and 2 bases at J, with 23 bases in the middle. Per the germline V gene, CDR1 is MNHNS and CDR2 is SASEGT. This CDR3 contains 19 residues. The CDR3 DNA sequence: TGTGCCAGCAGGCCGCCCCCGGGACTGATATTGGCTGGGGCCAACGTCCTGACTTTC. Protein: CASRPPPGLILAGANVLTF.

Ten or more counts support this clonotype. CDR3 nucleotides: TGTGCCAGCAGCGAGGGCCAGGGAGGTATCTCTGGTCGCTACACCTTC. This encodes CASSEGQGGISGRYTF. The rearrangement links TRBV21-1 to TRBJ1-2. TRBV21-1 is shown as a pseudogene. The CDR3 has 16 residues.

V is TRBV5-6 and J is TRBJ2-5, with 8 nucleotides matching TRBD1. The CDR3 sequence is 15 residues long. Looked up from germline, CDR1 is SGHDT and CDR2 is YYEEEE. V was clipped by 4 bases and J by 11 bases; unmatched bases: 16. The chain's CDR3 is CASSLPGTGDNEQYF. Here the CDR3 DNA reads TGTGCCAGCAGCCTCCCGGGGACAGGAGACAATGAGCAGTACTTC.

This clonotype was found a few times. J is TRBJ1-3 and V is TRBV4-3; D remains unclear. Trimming shortened V by 0 bases and J by 0 bases, and 9 bases separated the two germline ends. This CDR3 spans 16 amino acids. In germline, CDR1 is LGHNA, CDR2 YSLEER. The CDR3 is CASSQDRLNSGNTIYF. DNA for the CDR3: TGCGCCAGCAGCCAAGATCGGTTAAACTCTGGAAACACCATATATTTT.

In this sample, this clonotype turned up many times. The J gene is TRBJ2-5, the V gene TRBV20-1; a possible D gene is TRBD2 (6 bases). The CDR3 totals 14 residues. Trimming left V 4 bases short and J 1 base short, with 13 bases between. Germline CDR1 DFQATT, CDR2 SNEGSKA (reference sequence). In nucleotides, the CDR3 is TGCAGTGCTACCTTAGCCGGGGGCCAAGAGACCCAGTACTTC. Encoded protein: CSATLAGGQETQYF.

The chain employs TRBV2 and TRBJ1-5; 10 bases align to TRBD1. Losses at the gene ends were 4 bases for V and 6 bases for J; bases not matched to a gene: 6. This CDR3 is built from 15 residues. Germline CDR1 and CDR2: SNHLY and FYNNEI. Here the CDR3 reads CASSVDRGDSQPQHF. The CDR3 DNA follows: TGTGCCAGCAGTGTGGACAGGGGGGATAGTCAGCCCCAGCATTTT.

This clonotype turned up a few times. This could be a read error, since a much larger clone is one nucleotide away. The genes are TRBV7-9 and TRBJ2-5; 9 nucleotides line up with TRBD1. Per germline, CDR1 SEHNR and CDR2 FQNEAQ (reference sequence). The junction had 15 bases not matched to a gene; V was cut back by 5 bases and J by 11 bases. The CDR3 loop spans 15 amino acids. Here the CDR3 DNA reads TGTGCCAGCAGCCACCGGTACAGGGGGCTGAATGAGCAGTACTTC. It translates to CASSHRYRGLNEQYF.

Ten or more counts support this clonotype. The CDR3, as DNA: TGCAGTGCCTTCCAGGGGGCGCAGTCCTATGGCTACACCTTC. Protein: CSAFQGAQSYGYTF. The chain joins TRBV20-1 to TRBJ1-2; 8 bases line up with TRBD1. This CDR3 has 14 amino acids. Germline CDR1 is DFQATT and CDR2 is SNEGSKA (reference sequence). Trimming at V came to 6 bases and at J to 4 bases, leaving 10 bases not matched to a gene.

On this clonotype: Since a much larger clone is just one base distant, this may be a read error. CDR3 sequence reads: CATSRHNEQVF. The CDR3 region has the DNA TGTGCCACCAGTCGGCACAATGAGCAGGTCTTC. The V and J genes are TRBV24-1 and TRBJ2-1, with unresolved D. CDR3 size: 11 residues. CDR1 is KGHDR, CDR2 SFDVKD, per germline.

This clonotype appeared a few times. The chain recombines TRBV7-2 with TRBJ1-1, with a weak D call TRBD1 (5 bases). Between the trimmed V and J ends, which lost 1 base and 5 bases, there was a span of 17 bases. The CDR3 totals 16 residues. CDR1 is SGHTA, CDR2 FQGNSA, per germline. The CDR3 DNA follows: TGTGCCAGCAGCTTAGGGACACACCCTGGGAGGACTGAAGCTTTCTTT. It codes for CASSLGTHPGRTEAFF.

The sample holds a few counts of this clonotype. A much larger clone is a single base away; this may be a read error. This chain links TRBV7-9 with TRBJ2-5, with 8 positions matching TRBD1. V dropped 5 bases and J dropped 4; count of bases not matched to a gene: 18. The CDR3 sequence is 18 residues long. Looked up from germline, CDR1 is SEHNR and CDR2 is FQNEAQ (reference sequence). The CDR3 is CASSPNLWTGRRGETQYF. The CDR3 coding sequence is TGTGCCAGCAGCCCGAATCTCTGGACAGGGAGGAGAGGAGAGACCCAGTACTTC.

This clonotype was seen more than once but under ten times. This rearrangement joins TRBV5-1 to TRBJ1-6; TRBD1 is a possible D gene (5 bases). This CDR3 has 16 amino acids. The germline V gene has CDR1 SGHRS and CDR2 YFSETQ. V gave up 0 bases and J gave up 7 bases, with 14 bases separating them. The chain's CDR3 is CASSLGGSETNSPLHF. In DNA, the CDR3 is TGCGCCAGCAGCTTGGGGGGCAGTGAAACGAATTCACCCCTCCACTTT.

This clonotype was seen many times. The rearrangement uses TRBV11-2 and TRBJ2-7; no clear D gene. Germline V gives CDR1 SGHAT, CDR2 FQNNGV. Trimming took 2 bases from V and 4 from J, leaving 6 bases between them. This CDR3 is 12 amino acids long. CDR3 protein: CASSLNKYEQYF. CDR3 coding DNA: TGTGCCAGCAGCTTAAACAAGTACGAGCAGTACTTC.

In this sample, this clonotype turned up many times. This sequence joins TRBV10-3 and TRBJ2-7; 7 positions agree with TRBD1. The CDR3 contains 12 residues. V lost 2 bases, J lost 5 bases, and 0 bases stayed unmatched. Per germline, CDR1 ENHRY and CDR2 SYGVKD. CDR3 residues: CAISETGDEQYF. CDR3 nucleotide sequence: TGTGCCATCAGTGAGACAGGGGACGAGCAGTACTTC.

This clonotype has ten or more counts. The chain links TRBV7-9 to TRBJ1-1; D may be TRBD1 (6 bases). Germline assignment: CDR1 SEHNR and CDR2 FQNEAQ (reference sequence). V dropped 4 bases and J dropped 5 bases, with 8 bases sitting between them. The CDR3 runs to 12 residues. This CDR3 is CASSSQGTEAFF. CDR3 nucleotide sequence: TGTGCCAGCAGCTCACAGGGTACTGAAGCTTTCTTT.

This clonotype was observed many times. This chain uses TRBV4-3 with TRBJ2-7, with 10 bases identical to TRBD1. The V and J ends lost 4 bases and 0 bases, in that order; junction bases with no gene match: 3. Per germline, CDR1 LGHNA and CDR2 YSLEER. The CDR3 is made up of 15 amino acids. CDR3: CASSRRDRGSYEQYF. The CDR3 coding sequence is TGCGCCAGCAGCCGAAGGGACAGGGGCTCCTACGAGCAGTACTTC.

This clonotype showed up many times. This chain connects TRBV29-1 to TRBJ2-5; 13 bases fit TRBD2. Germline V CDR1 and CDR2: SQVTM, ANQGSEA. The CDR3 sequence is 14 residues long. The trim removed 5 bases at V and 5 bases at J, leaving 5 bases unmatched. This chain's CDR3 is CSVTSGGAAETQYF. The CDR3 DNA is TGCAGCGTTACTAGCGGGGGGGCCGCTGAGACCCAGTACTTC.